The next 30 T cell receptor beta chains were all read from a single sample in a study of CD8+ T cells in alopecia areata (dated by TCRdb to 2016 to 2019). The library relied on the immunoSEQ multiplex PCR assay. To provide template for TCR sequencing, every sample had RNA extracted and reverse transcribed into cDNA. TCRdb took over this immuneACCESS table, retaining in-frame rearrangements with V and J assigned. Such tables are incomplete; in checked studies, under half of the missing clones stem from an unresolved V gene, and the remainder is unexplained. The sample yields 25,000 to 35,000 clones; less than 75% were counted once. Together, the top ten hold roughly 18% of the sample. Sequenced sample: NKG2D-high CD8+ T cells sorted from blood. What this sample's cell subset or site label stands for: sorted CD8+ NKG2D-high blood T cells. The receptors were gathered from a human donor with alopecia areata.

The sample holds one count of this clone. DNA of the CDR3: TGTGCCAGCAGCTTAGGGCCGGTTATGAGGGAGTTAAATGAGCAGTTCTTC. Translated, it gives CASSLGPVMRELNEQFF. V usage is TRBV13 and J usage is TRBJ2-1, with D perhaps matching TRBD2 (5 bases). With 0 bases removed from V and 7 bases from J, the gap between germline ends came to 19 bases. Germline CDR1 PRHDT, CDR2 FYEKMQ (reference sequence). The CDR3 contains 17 residues.

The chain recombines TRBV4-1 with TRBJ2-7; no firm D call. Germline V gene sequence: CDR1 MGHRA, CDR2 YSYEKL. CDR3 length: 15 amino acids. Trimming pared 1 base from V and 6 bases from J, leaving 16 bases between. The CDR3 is CASSQGATQRAEQYF. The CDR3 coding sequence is TGCGCCAGCAGCCAAGGGGCTACCCAACGGGCCGAGCAGTACTTC.

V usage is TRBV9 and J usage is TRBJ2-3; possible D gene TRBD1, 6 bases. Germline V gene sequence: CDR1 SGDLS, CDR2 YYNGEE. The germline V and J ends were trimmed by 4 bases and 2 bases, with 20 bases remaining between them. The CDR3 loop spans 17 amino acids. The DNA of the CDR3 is TGTGCCAGCAGCATCTCGGGACACCCAGGTAACACAGATACGCAGTATTTT. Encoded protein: CASSISGHPGNTDTQYF.

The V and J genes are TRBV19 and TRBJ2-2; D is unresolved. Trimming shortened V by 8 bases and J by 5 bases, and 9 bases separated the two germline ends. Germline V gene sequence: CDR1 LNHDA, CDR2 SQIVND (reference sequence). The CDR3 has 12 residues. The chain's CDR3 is CASLGTTGELFF. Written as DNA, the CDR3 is TGTGCCAGTCTTGGAACTACCGGGGAGCTGTTTTTT.

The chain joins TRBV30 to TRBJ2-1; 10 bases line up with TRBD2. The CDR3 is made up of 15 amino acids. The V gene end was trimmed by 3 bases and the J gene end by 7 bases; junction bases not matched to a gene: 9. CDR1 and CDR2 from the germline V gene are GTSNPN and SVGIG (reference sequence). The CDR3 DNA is TGTGCCTGGAGCGGAGCGGGGGGGCTGGGTAATGAGCAGTTCTTC. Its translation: CAWSGAGGLGNEQFF.

CDR3 amino acids: CATSSGASGSDTQYF. CDR3 bases: TGTGCCACCAGCAGCGGAGCTAGCGGGTCTGATACGCAGTATTTT. The V and J genes are TRBV15 and TRBJ2-3, with 8 bases that match TRBD2. The CDR3 has 15 residues. Trimming at V came to 3 bases and at J to 6 bases, leaving 8 bases not matched to a gene. The germline V gene has CDR1 LNHNV and CDR2 YYDKDF (reference sequence).

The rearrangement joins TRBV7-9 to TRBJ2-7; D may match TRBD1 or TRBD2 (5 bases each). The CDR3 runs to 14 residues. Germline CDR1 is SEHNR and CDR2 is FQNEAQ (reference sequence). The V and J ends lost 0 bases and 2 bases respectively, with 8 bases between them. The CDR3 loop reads CASSLAGTAYEQYF. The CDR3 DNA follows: TGTGCCAGCAGCTTAGCTGGGACGGCCTACGAGCAGTACTTC.

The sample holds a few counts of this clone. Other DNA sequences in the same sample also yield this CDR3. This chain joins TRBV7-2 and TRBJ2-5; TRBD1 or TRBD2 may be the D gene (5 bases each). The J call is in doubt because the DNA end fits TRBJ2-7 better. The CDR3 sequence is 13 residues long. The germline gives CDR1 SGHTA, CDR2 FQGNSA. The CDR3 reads CASSSGPGYEQYF. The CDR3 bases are TGTGCCAGCAGCTCGGGACCCGGATACGAGCAGTACTTC.

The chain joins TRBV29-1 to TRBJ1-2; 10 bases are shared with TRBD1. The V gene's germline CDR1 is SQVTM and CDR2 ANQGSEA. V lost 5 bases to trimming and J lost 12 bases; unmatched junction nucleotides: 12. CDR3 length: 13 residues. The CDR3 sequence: CSVRIGTGEYHTF. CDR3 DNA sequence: TGCAGCGTTCGTATTGGGACAGGGGAGTATCACACCTTC.

This chain's CDR3 is CASSRNIDTTNTEAFF. In DNA form, the CDR3 reads TGTGCCAGCAGCCGAAATATTGACACGACGAACACTGAAGCTTTCTTT. The V call is TRBV7-6, the J call TRBJ1-1; D is unresolved. This CDR3 comprises 16 residues. Deletions cut 5 bases from V and 1 base from J, with 17 bases between. Germline V gives CDR1 SGHVS, CDR2 FNYEAQ.

As DNA, the CDR3 is TGTGCCAGCAGCTTAGGGGACAGCCAGTACTTC. Its protein is CASSLGDSQYF. The chain has TRBV7-9 and TRBJ2-7, with TRBD1 identical over 7 bases. V was pared by 1 base and J by 10 bases, with 1 base of the junction left unmatched. Looked up from germline, CDR1 is SEHNR and CDR2 is FQNEAQ (reference sequence). The CDR3 loop spans 11 amino acids.

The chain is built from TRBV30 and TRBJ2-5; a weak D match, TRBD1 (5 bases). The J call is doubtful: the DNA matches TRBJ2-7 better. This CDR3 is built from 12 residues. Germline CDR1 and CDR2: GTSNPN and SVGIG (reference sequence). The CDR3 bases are TGTGCCTGGAGTGTACAGGTATACGAGCAGTACTTC. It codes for CAWSVQVYEQYF.

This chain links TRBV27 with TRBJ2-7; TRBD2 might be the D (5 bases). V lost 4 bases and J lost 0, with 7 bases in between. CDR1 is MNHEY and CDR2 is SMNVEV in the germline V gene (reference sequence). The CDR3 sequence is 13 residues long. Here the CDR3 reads CASSSGISYEQYF. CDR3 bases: TGTGCCAGCAGTTCCGGGATCTCCTACGAGCAGTACTTC.

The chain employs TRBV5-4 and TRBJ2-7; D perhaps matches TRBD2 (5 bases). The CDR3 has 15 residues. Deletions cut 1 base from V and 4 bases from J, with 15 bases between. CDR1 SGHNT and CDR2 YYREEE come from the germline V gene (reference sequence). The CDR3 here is CASSLHERDKYEQYF. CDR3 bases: TGTGCCAGCAGCTTGCACGAACGGGATAAGTACGAGCAGTACTTC.

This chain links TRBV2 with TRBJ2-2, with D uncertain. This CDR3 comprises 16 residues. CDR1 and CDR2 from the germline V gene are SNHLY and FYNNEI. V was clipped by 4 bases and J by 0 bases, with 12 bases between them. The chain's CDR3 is CASSGLLTANTGELFF. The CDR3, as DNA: TGTGCCAGCAGTGGCTTGTTAACCGCGAACACCGGGGAGCTGTTTTTT.

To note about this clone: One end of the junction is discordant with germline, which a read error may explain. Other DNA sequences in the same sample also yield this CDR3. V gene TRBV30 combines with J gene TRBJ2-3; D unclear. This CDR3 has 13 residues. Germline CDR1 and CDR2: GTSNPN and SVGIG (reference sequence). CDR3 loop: CAWSPLSTDTQYF. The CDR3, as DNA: TGTGCCTGGAGCCCACTTAGCACGGATACGCAGTATTTT.

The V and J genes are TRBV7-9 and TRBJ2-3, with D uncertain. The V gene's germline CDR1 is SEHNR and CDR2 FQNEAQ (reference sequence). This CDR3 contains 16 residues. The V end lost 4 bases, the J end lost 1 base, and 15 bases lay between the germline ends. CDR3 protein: CASSSGPGSGTDTQYF. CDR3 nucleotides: TGTGCCAGCAGCTCCGGGCCGGGTTCAGGCACAGATACGCAGTATTTT.

The chain's CDR3 is CASSGLAGPYEQYF. DNA for the CDR3: TGTGCCAGCAGCGGACTAGCGGGACCCTACGAGCAGTACTTC. The genes are TRBV6-5 and TRBJ2-7, with TRBD2 matching over 12 bases. The V gene's germline CDR1 is MNHEY and CDR2 SVGAGI. The V segment lost 6 bases and the J segment 2 bases; nucleotides outside the gene matches: 2. The CDR3 loop spans 14 amino acids.

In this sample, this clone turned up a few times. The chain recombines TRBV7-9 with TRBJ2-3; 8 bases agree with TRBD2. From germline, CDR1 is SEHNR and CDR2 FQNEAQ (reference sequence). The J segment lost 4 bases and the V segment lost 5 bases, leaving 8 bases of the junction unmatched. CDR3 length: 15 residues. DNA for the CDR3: TGTGCCAGCAGCCCCCGGCGGGGGGTCGCAGATACGCAGTATTTT. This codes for CASSPRRGVADTQYF.

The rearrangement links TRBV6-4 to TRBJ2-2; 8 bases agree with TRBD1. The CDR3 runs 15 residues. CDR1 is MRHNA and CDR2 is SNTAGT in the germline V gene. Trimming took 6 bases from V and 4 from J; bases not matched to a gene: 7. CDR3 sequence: CASSLGTGPTGELFF. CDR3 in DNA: TGTGCCAGCAGCCTAGGGACAGGACCCACCGGGGAGCTGTTTTTT.

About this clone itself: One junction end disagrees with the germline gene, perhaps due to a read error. This CDR3 is CTSSLTRLNTEAFF. The CDR3, as DNA: TGTACCAGCAGTTTAACCAGATTGAACACTGAAGCTTTCTTT. The J gene is TRBJ1-1, the V gene TRBV27, with unresolved D. CDR1 is MNHEY and CDR2 is SMNVEV in the germline V gene (reference sequence). CDR3 length equals 14 residues.

The CDR3 region is CASGRAYEQYF. Written as DNA, the CDR3 is TGCGCCAGCGGACGGGCCTACGAGCAGTACTTC. The chain uses TRBV10-2 and TRBJ2-7, with D unresolved. Germline V gives CDR1 WSHSY, CDR2 SAAADI. V shed 8 bases and J shed 2 bases, with 7 bases lying between them. CDR3 length: 11 amino acids.

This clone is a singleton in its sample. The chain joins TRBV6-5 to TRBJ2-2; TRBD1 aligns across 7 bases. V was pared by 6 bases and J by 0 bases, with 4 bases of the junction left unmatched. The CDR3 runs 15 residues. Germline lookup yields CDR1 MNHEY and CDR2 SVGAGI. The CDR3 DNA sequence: TGTGCCAGCAGCACCGGGACAGCGAACACCGGGGAGCTGTTTTTT. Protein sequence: CASSTGTANTGELFF.

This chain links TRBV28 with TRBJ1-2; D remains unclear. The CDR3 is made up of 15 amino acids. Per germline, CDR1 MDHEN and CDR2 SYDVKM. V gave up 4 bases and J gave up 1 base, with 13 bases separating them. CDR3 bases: TGTGCCAGCAGTTCCGTTGGAGGGCGTAACTATGGCTACACCTTC. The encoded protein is CASSSVGGRNYGYTF.

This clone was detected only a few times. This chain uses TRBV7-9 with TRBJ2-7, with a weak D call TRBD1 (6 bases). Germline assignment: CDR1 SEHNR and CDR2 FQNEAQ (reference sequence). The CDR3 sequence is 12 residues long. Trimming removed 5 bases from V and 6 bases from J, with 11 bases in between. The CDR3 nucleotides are TGTGCCAGCAGCCAGGGACAAGCCGAGCAGTACTTC. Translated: CASSQGQAEQYF.

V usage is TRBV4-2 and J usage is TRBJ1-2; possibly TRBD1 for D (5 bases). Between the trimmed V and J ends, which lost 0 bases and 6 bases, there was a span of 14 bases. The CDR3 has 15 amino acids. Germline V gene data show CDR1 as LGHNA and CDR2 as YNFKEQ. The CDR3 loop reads CASSQDVGTTNGYTF. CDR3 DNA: TGTGCCAGCAGCCAAGATGTCGGGACGACGAATGGCTACACCTTC.

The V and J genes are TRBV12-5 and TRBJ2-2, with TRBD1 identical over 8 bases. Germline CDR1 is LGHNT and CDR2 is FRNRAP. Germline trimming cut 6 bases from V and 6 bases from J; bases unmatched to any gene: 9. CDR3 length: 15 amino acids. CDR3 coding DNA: TGTGCTAGTGGACCGGACAGGGCGTTTCCCGGGGAGCTGTTTTTT. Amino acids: CASGPDRAFPGELFF.

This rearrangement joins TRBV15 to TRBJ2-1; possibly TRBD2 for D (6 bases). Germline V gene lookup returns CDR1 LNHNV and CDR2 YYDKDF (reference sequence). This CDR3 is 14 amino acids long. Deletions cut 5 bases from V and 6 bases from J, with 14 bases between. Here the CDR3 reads CATSGGMVVNEQFF. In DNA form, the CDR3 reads TGTGCCACCAGCGGGGGGATGGTTGTCAATGAGCAGTTCTTC.

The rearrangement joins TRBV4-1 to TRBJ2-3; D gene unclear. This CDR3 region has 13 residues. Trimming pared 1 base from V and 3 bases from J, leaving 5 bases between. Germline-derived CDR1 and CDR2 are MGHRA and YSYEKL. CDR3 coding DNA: TGCGCCAGCAGCCAAGTGAAAACAGATACGCAGTATTTT. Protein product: CASSQVKTDTQYF.

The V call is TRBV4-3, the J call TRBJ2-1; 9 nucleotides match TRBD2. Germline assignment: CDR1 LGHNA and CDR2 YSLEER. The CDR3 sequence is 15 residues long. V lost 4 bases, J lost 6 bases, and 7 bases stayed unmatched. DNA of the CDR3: TGCGCCAGCAGCCCCATAGCGGGGGTTGGCAATGAGCAGTTCTTC. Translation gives CASSPIAGVGNEQFF.